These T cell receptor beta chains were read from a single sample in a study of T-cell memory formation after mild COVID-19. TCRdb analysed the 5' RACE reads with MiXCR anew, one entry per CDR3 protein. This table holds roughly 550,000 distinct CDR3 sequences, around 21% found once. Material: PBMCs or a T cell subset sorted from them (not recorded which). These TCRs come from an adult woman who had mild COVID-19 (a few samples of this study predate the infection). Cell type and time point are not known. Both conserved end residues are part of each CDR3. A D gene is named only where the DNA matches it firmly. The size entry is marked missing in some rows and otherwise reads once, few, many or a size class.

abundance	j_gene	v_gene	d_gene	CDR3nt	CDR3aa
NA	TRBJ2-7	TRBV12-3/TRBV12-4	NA	TGTGCCAGCAGTCCGCAGGGGAGGTCCTACGAGCAGTACTTC	CASSPQGRSYEQYF
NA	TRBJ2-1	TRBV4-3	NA	TGCGCCAGCAGCCAAGAGCCGGGGATTACTTACAATGAGCAGTTCTTC	CASSQEPGITYNEQFF
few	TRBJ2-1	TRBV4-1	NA	TGCGCCAGCGGTTCTTATGGTAGCGAAAGCTCCTACAATGAGCAGTTCTTC	CASGSYGSESSYNEQFF
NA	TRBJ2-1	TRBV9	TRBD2	TGTGCCAGCAGCTTTGGTGGGGGGGACTACAATGAGCAGTTCTTC	CASSFGGGDYNEQFF
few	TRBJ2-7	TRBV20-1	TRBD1	TGCAGTGCTCCAGGGACAGGGATACCCTACGAGCAGTACTTC	CSAPGTGIPYEQYF
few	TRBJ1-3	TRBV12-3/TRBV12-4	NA	TGTGCCAGCAGTTTGGTGGCTACGGGAAACACCATATATTTT	CASSLVATGNTIYF
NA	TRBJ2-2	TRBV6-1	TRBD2	TGTGCCAGCAGTGCACTAGCGGGGGCCATGAACACCGGGGAGCTGTTTTTT	CASSALAGAMNTGELFF
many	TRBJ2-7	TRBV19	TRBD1	TGTGCCAGTAGTTCGAGACAGGGCGCCTACGAGCAGTACTTC	CASSSRQGAYEQYF
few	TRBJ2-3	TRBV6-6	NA	TGTGCCAGCAGTTACTCTTTTGGTAATACAGAACCCACAGATACGCAGTATTTT	CASSYSFGNTEPTDTQYF
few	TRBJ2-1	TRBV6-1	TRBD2	TGTGCCAGCAGTGAGCCACTAGCGGGAGAACACAATGAGCAGTTCTTC	CASSEPLAGEHNEQFF
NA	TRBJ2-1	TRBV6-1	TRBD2	TGTGCCAGCATCCCAGGACTAGCGGGAGATAATGAGCAGTTCTTC	CASIPGLAGDNEQFF
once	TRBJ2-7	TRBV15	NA	TGTGCCACCAGCAGGACACCGGGACCGGACAAAGACGAGCAGTACTTC	CATSRTPGPDKDEQYF
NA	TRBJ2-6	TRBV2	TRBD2	TGTGCCAGCAGTGACGGACTAGCGGGGGGCTCTGGGGCCAACGTCCTGACTTTC	CASSDGLAGGSGANVLTF
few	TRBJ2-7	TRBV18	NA	TGTGCCAGCTCACCACCGAGGGATTACGAGCAGTACTTC	CASSPPRDYEQYF
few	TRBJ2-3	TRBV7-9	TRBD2	TGTGCCAGCAGCTCTCCGGGACTAGCGGGGGTGGATACGCAGTATTTT	CASSSPGLAGVDTQYF
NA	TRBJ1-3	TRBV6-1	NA	TGTGCCAGCATCAGCTCTGGAAACACCATATATTTT	CASISSGNTIYF
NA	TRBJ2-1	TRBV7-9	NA	TGTGCCAGCAGTCCTCCCTTTGGGAGCTCCTACAATGAGCAGTTCTTC	CASSPPFGSSYNEQFF
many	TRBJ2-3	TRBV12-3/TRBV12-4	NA	TGTGCCAGCAGTGAAGCTTACACAGATACGCAGTATTTT	CASSEAYTDTQYF
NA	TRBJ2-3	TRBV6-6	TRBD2	TGTGCCAGCAGTTACAGGGGCGGGGGGGATTCAGATACGCAGTATTTT	CASSYRGGGDSDTQYF